The source of this T cell receptor (beta chain) is a study of T cell repertoires in ileal Crohn's disease. For the study at large: Median disease duration was around eight years; about 35% smoked at surgery.

Produced via immunoSEQ multiplex PCR; TCRdb's table is partial and in-frame only. In the table there are 6,500 to 8,500 clones, about three quarters of which are singletons. CDR3 length: 12 residues. The germline gives CDR1 MNHNS, CDR2 SASEGT. This clone was picked up one time. The germline gene is not matched at one end of the junction; a read error may be the cause. Sample time point: neoterminal ileum biopsy at postoperative endoscopy, about 6 months after surgery. This TCR was sampled from an adult with Crohn's disease. The sequencing sample was made of ileal tissue. The gene calls are TRBV6-1 and TRBJ2-7; 7 nucleotides align to TRBD1. The chain's CDR3 is CASSETPGQLNF. CDR3 sequence (DNA): TGTGCCAGCAGTGAAACCCCGGGACAGCTAAACTTC.